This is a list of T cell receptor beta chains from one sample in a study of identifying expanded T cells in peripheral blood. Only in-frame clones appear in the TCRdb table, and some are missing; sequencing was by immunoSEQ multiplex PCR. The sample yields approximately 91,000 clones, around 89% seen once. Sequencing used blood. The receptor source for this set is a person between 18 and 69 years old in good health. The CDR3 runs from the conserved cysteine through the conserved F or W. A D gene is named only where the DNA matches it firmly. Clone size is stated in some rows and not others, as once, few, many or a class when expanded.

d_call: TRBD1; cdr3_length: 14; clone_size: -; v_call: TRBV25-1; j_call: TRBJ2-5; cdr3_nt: TGTGCCAGCAGTCAGGGACAGGGGCGGCAGACCCAGTACTTC; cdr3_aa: CASSQGQGRQTQYF
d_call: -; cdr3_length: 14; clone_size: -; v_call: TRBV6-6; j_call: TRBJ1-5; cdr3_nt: TGTGCCAGCAGTTACGGTGCCTCCAATCAGCCCCAGCATTTT; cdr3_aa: CASSYGASNQPQHF
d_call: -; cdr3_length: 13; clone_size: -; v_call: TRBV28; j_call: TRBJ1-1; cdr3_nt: TGTGCCAGCAGCTCCCCCGACAGGACTGAAGCTTTCTTT; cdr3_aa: CASSSPDRTEAFF
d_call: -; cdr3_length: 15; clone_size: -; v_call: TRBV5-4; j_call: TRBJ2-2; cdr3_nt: TGTGCCAGCAGCTCAAGAGTCCGGAACACCGGGGAGCTGTTTTTT; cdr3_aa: CASSSRVRNTGELFF
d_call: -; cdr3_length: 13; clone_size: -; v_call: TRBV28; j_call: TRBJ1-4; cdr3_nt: TGTGCCAGCCTCAGGGGATGGAATGAAAAACTGTTTTTT; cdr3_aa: CASLRGWNEKLFF
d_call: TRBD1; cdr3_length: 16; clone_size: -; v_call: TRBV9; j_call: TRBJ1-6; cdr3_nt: TGTGCCAGCAGCGCCGGACAGGGTGGGTATAATTCACCCCTCCACTTT; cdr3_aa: CASSAGQGGYNSPLHF
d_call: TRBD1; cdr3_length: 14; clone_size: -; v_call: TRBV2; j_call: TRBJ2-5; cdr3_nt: TGTGCCAGCAGCCGGGACAGGAGTCAAGAGACCCAGTACTTC; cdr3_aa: CASSRDRSQETQYF
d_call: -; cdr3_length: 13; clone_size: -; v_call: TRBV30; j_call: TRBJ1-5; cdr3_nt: TGTGCCTGGAGTGTACAAGGGAATCAGCCCCAGCATTTT; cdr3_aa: CAWSVQGNQPQHF
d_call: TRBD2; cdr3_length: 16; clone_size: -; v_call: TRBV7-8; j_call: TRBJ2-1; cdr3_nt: TGTGCCAGCGAGAAAGGGTCACTAGCGGGAGGGGATGAGCAGTTCTTC; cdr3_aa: CASEKGSLAGGDEQFF
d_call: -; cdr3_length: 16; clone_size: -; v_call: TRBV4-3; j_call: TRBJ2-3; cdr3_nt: TGCGCCAGCAGCCAAGGTTTCCCTAAATCCACAGATACGCAGTATTTT; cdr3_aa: CASSQGFPKSTDTQYF
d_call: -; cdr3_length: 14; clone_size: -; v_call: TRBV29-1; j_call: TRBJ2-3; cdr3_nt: TGCAGCCCAGGGCCTAACACCTCCACAGATACGCAGTATTTT; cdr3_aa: CSPGPNTSTDTQYF
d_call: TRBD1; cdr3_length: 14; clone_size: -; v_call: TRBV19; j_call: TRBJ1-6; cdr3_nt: TGTGCCAGTAGTACGGGACAGAGAACTTCACCCCTCCACTTT; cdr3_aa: CASSTGQRTSPLHF
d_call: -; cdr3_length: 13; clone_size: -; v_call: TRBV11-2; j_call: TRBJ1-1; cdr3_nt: TGTGCCAGCAGCTTGGTACAGAACACTGAAGCTTTCTTT; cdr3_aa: CASSLVQNTEAFF
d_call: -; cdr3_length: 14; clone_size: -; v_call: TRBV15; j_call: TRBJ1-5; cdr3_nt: TGTGCCACCAGCAGAGATTGGAGCAATCAGCCCCAGCATTTT; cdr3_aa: CATSRDWSNQPQHF
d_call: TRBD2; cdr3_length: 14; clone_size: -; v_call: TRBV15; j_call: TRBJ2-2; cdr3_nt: TGTGCCACCAGCGAGCGGGGGGACACCGGGGAGCTGTTTTTT; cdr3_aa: CATSERGDTGELFF
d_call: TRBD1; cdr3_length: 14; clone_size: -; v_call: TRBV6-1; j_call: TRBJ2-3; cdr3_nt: TGTGCCAGCAGTAGCTGGACAGGGGGAGATACGCAGTATTTT; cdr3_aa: CASSSWTGGDTQYF
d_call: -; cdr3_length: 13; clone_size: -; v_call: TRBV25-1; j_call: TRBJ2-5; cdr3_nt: TGTGCCAGCAGAAGGTCCGGGCAAGAGACCCAGTACTTC; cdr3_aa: CASRRSGQETQYF
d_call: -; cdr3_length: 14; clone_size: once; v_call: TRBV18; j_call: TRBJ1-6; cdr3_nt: TGTGCCAGCTCCCCACCCGGCATCGCCTCACCCCTCCACTTT; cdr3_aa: CASSPPGIASPLHF
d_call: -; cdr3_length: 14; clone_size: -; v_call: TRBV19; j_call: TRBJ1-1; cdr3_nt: TGTGCCAGTAGTAGAGACCGACTGAGGAGTGAAGCTTTCTTT; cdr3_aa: CASSRDRLRSEAFF
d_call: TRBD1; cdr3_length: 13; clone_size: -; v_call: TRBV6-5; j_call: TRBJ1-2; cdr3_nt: TGTGCCAGCAGATCGGGACAGTTCTATGGCTACACCTTC; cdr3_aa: CASRSGQFYGYTF
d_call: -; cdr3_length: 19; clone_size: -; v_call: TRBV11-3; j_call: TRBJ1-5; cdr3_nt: TGTGCCAGCAGCTTAGCCGAGGTAGACAGGCCGAATAGCAATCAGCCCCAGCATTTT; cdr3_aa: CASSLAEVDRPNSNQPQHF
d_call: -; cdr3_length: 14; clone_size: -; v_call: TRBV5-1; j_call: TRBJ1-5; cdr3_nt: TGCGCCAGCAGCTTAGACGGGGCTGGCGAGCCCCAGCATTTT; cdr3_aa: CASSLDGAGEPQHF
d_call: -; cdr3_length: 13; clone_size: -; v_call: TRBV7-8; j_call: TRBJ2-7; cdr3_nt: TGTGCCAGCAGCTTGGGACTTCGCTACGAGCAGTACTTC; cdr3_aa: CASSLGLRYEQYF
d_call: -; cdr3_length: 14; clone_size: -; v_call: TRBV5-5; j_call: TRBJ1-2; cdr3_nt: TGTGCCAGCAGCTTGGGACAAGGATGGGAGGGCTACACCTTC; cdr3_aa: CASSLGQGWEGYTF
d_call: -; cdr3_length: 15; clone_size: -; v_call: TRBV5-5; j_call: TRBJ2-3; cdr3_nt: TGTGCCAGCAGCCCCGGAGGGGGACAGACAGATACGCAGTATTTT; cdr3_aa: CASSPGGGQTDTQYF
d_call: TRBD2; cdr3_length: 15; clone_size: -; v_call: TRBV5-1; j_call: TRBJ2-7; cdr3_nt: TGCGCCAGCAGCCCTGGACTAGCGGGATTATACGAGCAGTACTTC; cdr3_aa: CASSPGLAGLYEQYF
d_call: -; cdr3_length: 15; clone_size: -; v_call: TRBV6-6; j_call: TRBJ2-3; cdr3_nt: TGTGCCAGCAGTTACACAGGGGGGGTCTCAGATACGCAGTATTTT; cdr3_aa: CASSYTGGVSDTQYF
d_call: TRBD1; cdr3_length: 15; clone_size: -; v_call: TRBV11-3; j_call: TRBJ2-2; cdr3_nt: TGTGCCAGCAGCTCCGGGACAGTAAACACCGGGGAGCTGTTTTTT; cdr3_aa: CASSSGTVNTGELFF
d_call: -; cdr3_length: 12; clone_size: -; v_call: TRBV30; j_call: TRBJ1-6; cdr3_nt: TGTGCCTGGAGCCGTACAGTCTCACCCCTCCACTTT; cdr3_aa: CAWSRTVSPLHF